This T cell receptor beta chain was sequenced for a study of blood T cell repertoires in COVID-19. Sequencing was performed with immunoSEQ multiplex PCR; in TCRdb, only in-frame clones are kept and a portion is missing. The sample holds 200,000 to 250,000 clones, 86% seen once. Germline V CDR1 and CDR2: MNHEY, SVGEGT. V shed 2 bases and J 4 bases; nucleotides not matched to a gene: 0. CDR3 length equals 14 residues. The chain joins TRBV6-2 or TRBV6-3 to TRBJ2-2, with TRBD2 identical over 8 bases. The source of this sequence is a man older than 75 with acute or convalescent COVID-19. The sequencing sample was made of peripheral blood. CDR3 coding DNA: TGTGCCAGCAGTTACCGGGGGGGCACCGGGGAGCTGTTTTTT. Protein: CASSYRGGTGELFF.